This T cell receptor beta chain was observed in a study of T cell responses to AZD1222 COVID-19 vaccine. General study results and limits: Among the donors, most were white British and more were female, and clonal diversity was possibly underestimated.

CDR1 and CDR2 from the germline V gene are SGDLS and YYNGEE. The junction had 4 bases not matched to a gene; V was cut back by 3 bases and J by 8 bases. The CDR3 loop spans 13 amino acids. The table came from immunoSEQ multiplex PCR; TCRdb's copy has only in-frame clones and leaves some out. The top ten hold roughly 6.9% of the sample, which has 160,000 or so clones, approximately 86% seen once. This clone was counted a single time. Its target is unknown. The J gene is TRBJ2-1, the V gene TRBV9; 8 bases match TRBD2. The TCR comes from an adult who had recovered from COVID-19. Sequenced material: peripheral blood, taken after recovery from COVID-19. This CDR3 reads CASSEGLDYEQFF. The CDR3 DNA reads TGTGCCAGCAGCGAGGGACTAGACTATGAGCAGTTCTTC. The full variable domain, in which reference TRBV9 and TRBJ2-1 provide the parts outside the CDR3, is DSGVTQTPKHLITATGQRVTLRCSPRSGDLSVYWYQQSLDQGLQFLIQYYNGEERAKGNILERFSAQQFPDLHSELNLSSLELGDSALYFCASSEGLDYEQFFGPGTRLTVL.